The clone carrying this T cell receptor beta chain was seen a handful of times. What it recognizes is unknown. The data derive from a study of T cell repertoires in cytomegalovirus infection. Losses at the gene ends were 5 bases for V and 7 bases for J; bases not matched to a gene: 15. Germline CDR1 and CDR2: LNHDA and SQIVND (reference sequence). The CDR3 is 16 residues long. TCRdb ran MiXCR on the reads and lists one entry per CDR3 protein. The sample contains around 710,000 distinct CDR3 sequences, around 29% of which appear only once. The TCR sequence derives from a human donor in good health (CMV status not recorded). Some clones in this sample may be carry-over from other donors' samples. Here the sequenced sample was cultured CD8+ T cells from PBMCs, taken from culture after CMV antigen stimulation. The rearrangement links TRBV19 to TRBJ1-1; 8 positions agree with TRBD1. CDR3 residues: CASSPRTGQRRFEAFF. In DNA form, the CDR3 reads TGTGCCAGTAGTCCCCGGACAGGGCAACGACGATTTGAAGCTTTCTTT. Full variable domain (remainder filled in from reference TRBV19 and TRBJ1-1): DGGITQSPKYLFRKEGQNVTLSCEQNLNHDAMYWYRQDPGQGLRLIYYSQIVNDFQKGDIAEGYSVSREKKESFPLTVTSAQKNPTAFYLCASSPRTGQRRFEAFFGQGTRLTVV.